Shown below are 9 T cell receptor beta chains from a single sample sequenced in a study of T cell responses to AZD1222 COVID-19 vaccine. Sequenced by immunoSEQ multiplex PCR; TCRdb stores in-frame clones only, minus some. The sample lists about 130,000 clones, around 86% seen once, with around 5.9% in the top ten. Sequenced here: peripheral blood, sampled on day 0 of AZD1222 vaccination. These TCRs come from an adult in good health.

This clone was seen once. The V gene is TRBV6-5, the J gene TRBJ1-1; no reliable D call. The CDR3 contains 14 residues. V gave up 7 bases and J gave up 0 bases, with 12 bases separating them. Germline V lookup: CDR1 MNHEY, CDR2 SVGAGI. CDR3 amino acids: CASTKDNLNTEAFF. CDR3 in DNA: TGTGCCAGCACGAAAGACAACCTGAACACTGAAGCTTTCTTT.

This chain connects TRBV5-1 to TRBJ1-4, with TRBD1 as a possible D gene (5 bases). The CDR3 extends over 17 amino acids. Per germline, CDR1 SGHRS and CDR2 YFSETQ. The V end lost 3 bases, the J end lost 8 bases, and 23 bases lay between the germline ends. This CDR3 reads CASSYAPPGYEGEKLFF. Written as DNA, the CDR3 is TGCGCCAGCAGCTACGCACCGCCCGGATACGAGGGGGAAAAACTGTTTTTT.

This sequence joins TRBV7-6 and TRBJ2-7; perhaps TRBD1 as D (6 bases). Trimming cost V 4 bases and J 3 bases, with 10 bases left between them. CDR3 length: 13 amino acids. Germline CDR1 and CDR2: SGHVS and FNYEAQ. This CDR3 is CASSSRTDYEQYF. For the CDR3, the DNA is TGTGCCAGCAGCTCCCGGACAGACTACGAGCAGTACTTC.

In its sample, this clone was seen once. CDR3 sequence reads: CASSYSPGTGELFF. CDR3 coding DNA: TGTGCCAGCAGTTATAGCCCAGGCACCGGGGAGCTGTTTTTT. The chain is built from TRBV6-2 or TRBV6-3 and TRBJ2-2; D ambiguous. This CDR3 has 14 residues. CDR1 is MNHEY and CDR2 is SVGEGT in the germline V gene. V lost 3 bases to trimming and J lost 4 bases, with 9 bases between them.

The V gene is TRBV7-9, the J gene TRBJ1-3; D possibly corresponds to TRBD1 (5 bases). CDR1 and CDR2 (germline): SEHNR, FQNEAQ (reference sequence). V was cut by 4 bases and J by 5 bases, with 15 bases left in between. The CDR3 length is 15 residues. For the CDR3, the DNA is TGTGCCAGCAGCTCCGCACAGGCTGGTAGAAACACCATATATTTT. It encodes CASSSAQAGRNTIYF.

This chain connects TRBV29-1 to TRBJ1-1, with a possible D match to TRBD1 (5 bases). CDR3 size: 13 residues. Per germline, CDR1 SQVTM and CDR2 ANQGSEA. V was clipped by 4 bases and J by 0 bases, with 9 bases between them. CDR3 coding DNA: TGCAGCGTTGGGGGGGGAATGAACACTGAAGCTTTCTTT. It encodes CSVGGGMNTEAFF. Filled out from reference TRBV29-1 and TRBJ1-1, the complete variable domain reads SAVISQKPSRDICQRGTSLTIQCQVDSQVTMMFWYRQQPGQSLTLIATANQGSEATYESGFVIDKFPISRPNLTFSTLTVSNMSPEDSSIYLCSVGGGMNTEAFFGQGTRLTVV.

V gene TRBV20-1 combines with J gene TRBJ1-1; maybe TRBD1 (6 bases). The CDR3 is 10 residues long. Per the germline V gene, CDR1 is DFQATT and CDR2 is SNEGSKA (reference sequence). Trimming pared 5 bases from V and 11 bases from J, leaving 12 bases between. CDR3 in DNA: TGCAGTGCTTCCAGGGGTCAGGCTTTCTTT. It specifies CSASRGQAFF.

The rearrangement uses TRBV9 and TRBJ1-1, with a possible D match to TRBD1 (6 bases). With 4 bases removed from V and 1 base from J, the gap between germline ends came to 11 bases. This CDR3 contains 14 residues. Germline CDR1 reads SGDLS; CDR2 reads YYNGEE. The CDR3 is CASSPQGQNTEAFF. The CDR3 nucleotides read TGTGCCAGCAGCCCGCAGGGACAGAACACTGAAGCTTTCTTT.

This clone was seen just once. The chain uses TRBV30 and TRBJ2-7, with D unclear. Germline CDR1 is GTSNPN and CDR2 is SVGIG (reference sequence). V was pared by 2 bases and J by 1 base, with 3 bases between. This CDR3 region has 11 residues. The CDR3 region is CAWSPSYEQYF. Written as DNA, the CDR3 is TGTGCCTGGAGTCCATCCTACGAGCAGTACTTC. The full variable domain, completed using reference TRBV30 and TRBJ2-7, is SQTIHQWPATLVQPVGSPLSLECTVEGTSNPNLYWYRQAAGRGLQLLFYSVGIGQISSEVPQNLSASRPQDRQFILSSKKLLLSDSGFYLCAWSPSYEQYFGPGTRLTVT.